A selection of T cell receptor beta chains follows, all from one sample in a study of beta chain features in type 1 diabetes. Measured with immunoSEQ multiplex PCR; TCRdb has only the in-frame clones, and not every one. The sample holds about 740,000 clones, roughly 13% seen once. Sequencing used naive CD4+ T cells from blood. These receptors originate from a man aged 18 to 30 with type 1 diabetes. The CDR3 runs from the conserved cysteine through the conserved F or W. D genes are given only for firm matches. Some rows mark clone size as missing; the rest say once, few, many or name a class of expanded clone.

d_call clone_size j_call v_call cdr3_nt cdr3_aa
- few TRBJ1-4 TRBV30 TGTGCCTGGAGTGGATTTTCAGGCTGGGCAGCTAATGAAAAACTGTTTTTT CAWSGFSGWAANEKLFF
- few TRBJ1-2 TRBV13 TGTGCCAGCAGCTTATATAATCGCCGGGGTGGCTACACCTTC CASSLYNRRGGYTF
- few TRBJ2-1 TRBV10-3 TGTGCCATCAGTGTAGGAGGGTCTGAGCAGTTCTTC CAISVGGSEQFF
- few TRBJ2-1 TRBV6-6 TGTGCCAGCACCTTACCAGAGTACAATGAGCAGTTCTTC CASTLPEYNEQFF
- - TRBJ1-2 TRBV6-5 TGTGCCAGCAGTTACTACAGGGCCTATGGCTACACCTTC CASSYYRAYGYTF
- - TRBJ1-1 TRBV30 TGTGCCTGGGATCTACAGGGTAGTGGCACTGAAGCTTTCTTT CAWDLQGSGTEAFF
- few TRBJ1-1 TRBV4-1 TGCGCCAGCAGCCAAGGGTCCGGGAAGGTCCTGAACACTGAAGCTTTCTTT CASSQGSGKVLNTEAFF
- - TRBJ2-7 TRBV7-9 TGTGCCAGCACGCGCGTGGGGACACACTACGAGCAGTACTTC CASTRVGTHYEQYF
- - TRBJ2-7 TRBV14 TGTGCCAGCAGCCAAGATTTAGTGGGAGAGCAGTACTTC CASSQDLVGEQYF
- - TRBJ1-1 TRBV7-2 TGTGCCAGCAGCTTAAGGGGGGTCGACACTGAAGCTTTCTTT CASSLRGVDTEAFF
- few TRBJ2-7 TRBV19 TGTGCCAGTAGTATAGGAGGTGCGGTGCAGTACTTC CASSIGGAVQYF
- - TRBJ1-5 TRBV4-1 TGCGCCAGCAGCCCCCAGGGAAGCAATCAGCCCCAGCATTTT CASSPQGSNQPQHF
- - TRBJ2-5 TRBV6-1 TGTGCCAGCAGTAATACAGGGTGGCAAGAGACCCAGTACTTC CASSNTGWQETQYF
- few TRBJ2-7 TRBV7-2 TGTGCCAGCAGCTTGAACTACGAGCAGTACTTC CASSLNYEQYF
- - TRBJ1-3 TRBV27 TGTGCCAGCAATCTAACTGGGCGAAACACCATATATTTT CASNLTGRNTIYF
TRBD1 - TRBJ1-1 TRBV29-1 TGCAGCGCCGGGATAACAGGGGACAACACTGAAGCTTTCTTT CSAGITGDNTEAFF
TRBD2 few TRBJ2-3 TRBV7-7 TGTGCCAGCAGCGTAGCGGGGGGGATCACAGATACGCAGTATTTT CASSVAGGITDTQYF
TRBD1 few TRBJ2-7 TRBV5-1 TGCGCCAGCAGCGCAAGGGACAGAGACTACGAGCAGTACTTC CASSARDRDYEQYF
- - TRBJ1-1 TRBV7-9 TGTGCCAGCAGCTTAGACGCCCGAGTTGAAGCTTTCTTT CASSLDARVEAFF
TRBD1 few TRBJ1-1 TRBV5-4 TGTGCCAGCAGCATACGACAGGGGGCGCAGACTGAAGCTTTCTTT CASSIRQGAQTEAFF
- - TRBJ1-5 TRBV23-1 TGCGCCAGCAGTCAATTGGGTGTTCGAAGCAATCAGCCCCAGCATTTT CASSQLGVRSNQPQHF
- once TRBJ1-5 TRBV5-6 TGTGCCAGCAGCTTGGGATATAGCAATCAGCCCCAGCATTTT CASSLGYSNQPQHF
- - TRBJ1-1 TRBV28 TGTGCCAGCAGCCATCACCTGGGCCAGGGGAACACTGAAGCTTTCTTT CASSHHLGQGNTEAFF
- few TRBJ1-4 TRBV11-2 TGTGCCAGCAGCTCGGTAGGACGTAATGAAAAACTGTTTTTT CASSSVGRNEKLFF
- - TRBJ1-4 TRBV7-8 TGTGCCAGCAGCTTCGGGCAGAATAATGAAAAACTGTTTTTT CASSFGQNNEKLFF
- - TRBJ1-2 TRBV7-9 TGTGCCAGCAGCTTAGATAACTATGGCTACACCTTC CASSLDNYGYTF
- few TRBJ1-2 TRBV2 TGTGCCAGCAGTGAAAGCCAGGGGATCTATGGCTACACCTTC CASSESQGIYGYTF
TRBD2 once TRBJ2-5 TRBV28 TGTGCCAGCAGTTTGGGGGTAGCGGGATTGAAGACCCAGTACTTC CASSLGVAGLKTQYF
TRBD1 - TRBJ2-1 TRBV28 TGTGCCAGCAGTTGGGGACAGGGAAGTAACAATGAGCAGTTCTTC CASSWGQGSNNEQFF
- few TRBJ2-4 TRBV9 TGTGCCAGCAGCGCTGAAAACATTCAGTACTTC CASSAENIQYF
- - TRBJ1-4 TRBV5-1 TGCGCCAGCAGCTTGGGCTCAGGGCTGGAGAATGAAAAACTGTTTTTT CASSLGSGLENEKLFF
- few TRBJ1-2 TRBV7-9 TGTGCCAGCAGCTTAGCGGAAAACTATGGCTACACCTTC CASSLAENYGYTF
TRBD1 once TRBJ1-6 TRBV2 TGTGCCAGCAGTGTACGCGACAGGGATTCACCCCTCCACTTT CASSVRDRDSPLHF
- - TRBJ2-2 TRBV7-9 TGTGCCAGCAGCCAAGGACGGGCAGGTACCGGGGAGCTGTTTTTT CASSQGRAGTGELFF
- few TRBJ1-2 TRBV28 TGTGCCAGCAGCCCGTCGGACTATGGCTACACCTTC CASSPSDYGYTF
TRBD1 - TRBJ1-1 TRBV29-1 TGCAGCGTTGACCGGACAGGGGGCCGTACTGAAGCTTTCTTT CSVDRTGGRTEAFF
- - TRBJ1-4 TRBV27 TGTGCCAGCAGTTCGGGACGGATGGATGAAAAACTGTTTTTT CASSSGRMDEKLFF
- few TRBJ2-5 TRBV27 TGTGCCAGCAGTTCAAGTGAAGAGACCCAGTACTTC CASSSSEETQYF
- - TRBJ1-6 TRBV27 TGTGCCAGCAGTTTCTCGCAGGGACCTTCACCCCTCCACTTT CASSFSQGPSPLHF
TRBD1 few TRBJ1-4 TRBV30 TGTGCCTGGAGTTCTCAGGGGGCGCCGGGAAAACTGTTTTTT CAWSSQGAPGKLFF
- few TRBJ1-2 TRBV28 TGTGCCAGCAGTTTATGGCGGATCTATGGCTACACCTTC CASSLWRIYGYTF
- - TRBJ1-5 TRBV30 TGTGCCTGGAGTCCGACCCCAGTAGGGCCCCAGCATTTT CAWSPTPVGPQHF
- few TRBJ2-5 TRBV25-1 TGTGCCAGCAGTGTTTGGGGGGCAGGGCAAGAGACCCAGTACTTC CASSVWGAGQETQYF
- - TRBJ1-2 TRBV13 TGTGCCAGCAGCTTTTTGGGGTTGGAAGGCTACACCTTC CASSFLGLEGYTF
- - TRBJ2-3 TRBV11-3 TGTGCCAGCAGCTTATCCGGGACTAGCACAGATACGCAGTATTTT CASSLSGTSTDTQYF